Below, 9 T cell receptor beta chains from the same sample are listed, as sequenced in a study of T cell responses to AZD1222 COVID-19 vaccine. Only in-frame clones appear in the TCRdb table, and some are missing; sequencing was by immunoSEQ multiplex PCR. The sample has 120,000 or so clones, approximately 90% seen once. The sample consisted of peripheral blood, taken on day 0 of MenACWY control vaccination. The receptors here all came from an adult in good health.

The V and J genes are TRBV9 and TRBJ1-3, with D maybe TRBD1 (5 bases). Germline loops: CDR1 SGDLS, CDR2 YYNGEE. V was trimmed by 3 bases and J by 4 bases, leaving 17 bases between them. The CDR3 contains 16 residues. CDR3 in DNA: TGTGCCAGCAGCGCCGACCCGAGGGGCTCCGGAAACACCATATATTTT. Its protein product is CASSADPRGSGNTIYF.

The V and J genes are TRBV19 and TRBJ1-5; D call uncertain. This CDR3 has 16 residues. Per germline, CDR1 LNHDA and CDR2 SQIVND (reference sequence). V lost 3 bases and J 0 bases, leaving 12 bases between the germline ends. The CDR3 sequence: CASSISGRDSNQPQHF. CDR3 DNA sequence: TGTGCCAGTAGTATTTCAGGACGAGATAGCAATCAGCCCCAGCATTTT.

This clone was found once. The genes are TRBV5-1 and TRBJ2-2, with 12 bases aligning to TRBD2. The CDR3 length is 17 residues. V dropped 3 bases and J dropped 5; count of bases not matched to a gene: 8. Germline V CDR1 and CDR2: SGHRS, YFSETQ. DNA for the CDR3: TGCGCCAGCAGCTCCCCTCTAGCGGGAGGGGGGACCGGGGAGCTGTTTTTT. It translates to CASSSPLAGGGTGELFF. Filled out from reference TRBV5-1 and TRBJ2-2, the complete variable domain reads KAGVTQTPRYLIKTRGQQVTLSCSPISGHRSVSWYQQTPGQGLQFLFEYFSETQRNKGNFPGRFSGRQFSNSRSEMNVSTLELGDSALYLCASSSPLAGGGTGELFFGEGSRLTVL.

This clone was observed a few times. This chain connects TRBV12-5 to TRBJ2-1; 9 bases map to TRBD2. The junction had 1 base not matched to a gene; V was cut back by 1 base and J by 6 bases. Germline CDR1 is LGHNT and CDR2 is FRNRAP. CDR3 size: 14 residues. This CDR3 reads CASGLGTSVNEQFF. The CDR3 nucleotides are TGTGCTAGTGGTTTGGGGACTAGCGTCAATGAGCAGTTCTTC.

The gene calls are TRBV6-5 and TRBJ2-3, with a weak D call TRBD2 (5 bases). CDR1 and CDR2 from the germline V gene are MNHEY and SVGAGI. CDR3 length equals 14 residues. V lost 8 bases, J lost 4 bases, and 16 bases lay in between. As DNA, the CDR3 is TGTGCCAGCCGCGGTAGCGCTCTCGCAGATACGCAGTATTTT. As protein: CASRGSALADTQYF.

The rearrangement joins TRBV5-1 to TRBJ1-1; D is unclear. Germline CDR1 and CDR2: SGHRS and YFSETQ. There are 14 residues in the CDR3. Trimming took off 0 bases at V and 5 bases at J, with 11 bases between the two ends. The CDR3 DNA is TGCGCCAGCAGCTTGGAGGCAGGAAAAACTGAAGCTTTCTTT. As protein: CASSLEAGKTEAFF.

The rearrangement links TRBV5-5 to TRBJ2-3; 7 bases align to TRBD1. V lost 2 bases to trimming and J lost 3 bases; unmatched junction nucleotides: 6. Germline CDR1 and CDR2: SGHKS and YYEKEE (reference sequence). CDR3 size: 15 residues. CDR3 bases: TGTGCCAGCAGCTTCGACAGGGCTGGGACAGATACGCAGTATTTT. It translates to CASSFDRAGTDTQYF.

This chain's CDR3 is CAWSTRGDEQYF. As DNA, the CDR3 is TGTGCCTGGAGTACCAGGGGAGACGAGCAGTACTTC. This rearrangement joins TRBV30 to TRBJ2-7, with D maybe TRBD1 (6 bases). The CDR3 sequence is 12 residues long. Deletions cut 2 bases from V and 5 bases from J, with 10 bases between. Per the germline V gene, CDR1 is GTSNPN and CDR2 is SVGIG (reference sequence). The variable domain in full, completed from reference TRBV30 and TRBJ2-7, reads SQTIHQWPATLVQPVGSPLSLECTVEGTSNPNLYWYRQAAGRGLQLLFYSVGIGQISSEVPQNLSASRPQDRQFILSSKKLLLSDSGFYLCAWSTRGDEQYFGPGTRLTVT.

V gene TRBV11-3 combines with J gene TRBJ2-7; TRBD1 matches 10 bases. From germline, CDR1 is SGHNT and CDR2 YENEEA. The CDR3 runs to 15 residues. Germline trimming cut 4 bases from V and 3 bases from J; bases unmatched to any gene: 6. CDR3 amino acids: CASSSGQGVGYEQYF. The CDR3, as DNA: TGTGCCAGCAGCTCCGGACAGGGGGTAGGCTACGAGCAGTACTTC. Variable domain in full (rest from reference TRBV11-3 and TRBJ2-7): EAGVVQSPRYKIIEKKQPVAFWCNPISGHNTLYWYLQNLGQGPELLIRYENEEAVDDSQLPKDRFSAERLKGVDSTLKIQPAELGDSAVYLCASSSGQGVGYEQYFGPGTRLTVT.